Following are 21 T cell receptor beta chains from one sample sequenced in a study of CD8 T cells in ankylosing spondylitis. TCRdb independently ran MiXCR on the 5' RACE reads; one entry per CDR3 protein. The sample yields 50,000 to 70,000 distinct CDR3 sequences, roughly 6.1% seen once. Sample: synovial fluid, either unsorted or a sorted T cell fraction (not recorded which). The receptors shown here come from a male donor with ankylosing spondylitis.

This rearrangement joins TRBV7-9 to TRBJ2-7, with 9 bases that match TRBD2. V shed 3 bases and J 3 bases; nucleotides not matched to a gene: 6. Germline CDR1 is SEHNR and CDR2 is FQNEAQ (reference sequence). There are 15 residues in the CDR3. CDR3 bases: TGTGCCAGCAGCTTGGCGATAGCGGGAGTCTACGAGCAGTACTTC. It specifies CASSLAIAGVYEQYF.

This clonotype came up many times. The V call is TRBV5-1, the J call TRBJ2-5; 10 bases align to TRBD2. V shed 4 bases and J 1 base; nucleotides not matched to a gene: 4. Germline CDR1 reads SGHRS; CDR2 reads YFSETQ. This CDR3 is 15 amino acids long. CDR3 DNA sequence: TGCGCCAGCAGCGCGGGACTAGCGAGCCAAGAGACCCAGTACTTC. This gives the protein CASSAGLASQETQYF.

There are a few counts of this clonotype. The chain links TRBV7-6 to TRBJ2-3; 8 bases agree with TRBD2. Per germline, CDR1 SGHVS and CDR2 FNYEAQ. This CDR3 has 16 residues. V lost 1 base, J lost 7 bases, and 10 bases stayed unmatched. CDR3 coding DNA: TGTGCCAGCAGCTTAGTCCGAGCAGCGGGAGTGAATACGCAGTATTTT. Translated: CASSLVRAAGVNTQYF.

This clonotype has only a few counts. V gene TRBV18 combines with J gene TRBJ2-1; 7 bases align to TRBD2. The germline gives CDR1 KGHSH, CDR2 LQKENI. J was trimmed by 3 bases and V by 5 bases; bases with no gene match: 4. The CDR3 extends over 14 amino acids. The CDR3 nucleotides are TGTGCCAGCTCAAGGGAGCGGGACTACAATGAGCAGTTCTTC. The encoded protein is CASSRERDYNEQFF.

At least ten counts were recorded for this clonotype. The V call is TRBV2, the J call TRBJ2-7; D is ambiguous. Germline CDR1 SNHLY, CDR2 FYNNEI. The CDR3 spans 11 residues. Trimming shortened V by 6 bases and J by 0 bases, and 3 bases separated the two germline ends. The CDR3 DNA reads TGTGCCAGCAGCCTCTCCTACGAGCAGTACTTC. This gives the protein CASSLSYEQYF.

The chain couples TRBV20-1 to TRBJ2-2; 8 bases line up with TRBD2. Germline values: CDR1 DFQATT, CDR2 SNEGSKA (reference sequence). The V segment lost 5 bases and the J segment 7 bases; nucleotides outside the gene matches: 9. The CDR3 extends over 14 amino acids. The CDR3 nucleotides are TGCAGTGCTCGTCATATAGCGGGACACGGGGAGCTGTTTTTT. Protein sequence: CSARHIAGHGELFF.

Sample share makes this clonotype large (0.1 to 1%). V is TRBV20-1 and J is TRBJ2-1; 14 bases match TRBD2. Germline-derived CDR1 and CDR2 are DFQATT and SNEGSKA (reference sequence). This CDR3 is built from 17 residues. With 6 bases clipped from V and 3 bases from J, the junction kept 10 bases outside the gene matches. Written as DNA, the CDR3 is TGCAGTGCGGGGGGGACTAGCGGGAGTTGGGACTACAATGAGCAGTTCTTC. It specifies CSAGGTSGSWDYNEQFF.

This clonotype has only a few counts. CDR3 sequence reads: CSVEVAGARDQFF. The CDR3 DNA follows: TGCAGCGTTGAAGTGGCAGGGGCTAGGGACCAGTTCTTC. V is TRBV29-1 and J is TRBJ2-1, with D maybe TRBD1 (6 bases). V was cut by 1 base and J by 13 bases, with 17 bases left in between. Per germline, CDR1 SQVTM and CDR2 ANQGSEA. The CDR3 is 13 amino acids.

The CDR3 here is CASGDLGDSSYEQYF. The CDR3, as DNA: TGTGCCAGCGGGGACCTAGGGGACAGTTCCTACGAGCAGTACTTC. The chain recombines TRBV21-1 with TRBJ2-7; the table names TRBD2, a call not compared with the DNA. TRBV21-1 is an annotated pseudogene. The CDR3 runs 15 residues.

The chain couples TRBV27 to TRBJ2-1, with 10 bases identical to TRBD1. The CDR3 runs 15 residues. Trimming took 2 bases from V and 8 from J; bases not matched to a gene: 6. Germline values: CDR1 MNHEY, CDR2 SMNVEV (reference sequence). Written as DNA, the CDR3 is TGTGCCAGCAGTTTAAGGACAGGGGGTTTCGATGAGCAGTTCTTC. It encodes CASSLRTGGFDEQFF.

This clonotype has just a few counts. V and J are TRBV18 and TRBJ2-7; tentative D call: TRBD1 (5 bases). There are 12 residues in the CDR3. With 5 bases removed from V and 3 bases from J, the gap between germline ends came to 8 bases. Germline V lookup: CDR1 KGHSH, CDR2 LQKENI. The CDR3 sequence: CASSSQGYEQYF. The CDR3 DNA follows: TGTGCCAGCTCAAGCCAGGGCTACGAGCAGTACTTC.

The CDR3 DNA is TGTGCCAGCAGCTTAAGGTCGGGAGGCACTCAGCCCCAGCATTTT. The encoded protein is CASSLRSGGTQPQHF. This chain links TRBV7-2 with TRBJ1-5; D ambiguous. Germline CDR1 SGHTA, CDR2 FQGNSA. This CDR3 is 15 amino acids long. Trimming shortened V by 2 bases and J by 6 bases, and 14 bases separated the two germline ends. The entire variable domain, with the rest obtained from reference TRBV7-2 and TRBJ1-5, is as follows: GAGVSQSPSNKVTEKGKDVELRCDPISGHTALYWYRQSLGQGLEFLIYFQGNSAPDKSGLPSDRFSAERTGGSVSTLTIQRTQQEDSAVYLCASSLRSGGTQPQHFGDGTRLSIL.

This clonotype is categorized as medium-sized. CDR3 in amino acids: CASSSGLANTGELFF. In nucleotides, the CDR3 is TGTGCCAGCAGTTCTGGTCTCGCGAACACCGGGGAGCTGTTTTTT. The chain carries TRBV7-3 and TRBJ2-2; D gene unclear. This CDR3 comprises 15 residues. V lost 6 bases and J 0 bases, leaving 11 bases between the germline ends. CDR1 and CDR2 from the germline V gene are SGHTA and FQGTGA.

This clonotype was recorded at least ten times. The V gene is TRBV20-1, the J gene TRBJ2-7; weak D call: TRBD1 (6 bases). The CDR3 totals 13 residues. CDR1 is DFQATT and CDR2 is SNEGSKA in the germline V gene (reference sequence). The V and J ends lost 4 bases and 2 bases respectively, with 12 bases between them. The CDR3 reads CSAKQGTPYEQYF. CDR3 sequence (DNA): TGCAGTGCTAAACAGGGAACCCCCTACGAGCAGTACTTC.

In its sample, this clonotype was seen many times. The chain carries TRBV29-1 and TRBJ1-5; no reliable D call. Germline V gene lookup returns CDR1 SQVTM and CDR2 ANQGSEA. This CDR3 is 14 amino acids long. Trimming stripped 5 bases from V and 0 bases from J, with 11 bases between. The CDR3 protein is CSVMAENSNQPQHF. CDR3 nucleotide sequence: TGCAGCGTTATGGCAGAAAATAGCAATCAGCCCCAGCATTTT.

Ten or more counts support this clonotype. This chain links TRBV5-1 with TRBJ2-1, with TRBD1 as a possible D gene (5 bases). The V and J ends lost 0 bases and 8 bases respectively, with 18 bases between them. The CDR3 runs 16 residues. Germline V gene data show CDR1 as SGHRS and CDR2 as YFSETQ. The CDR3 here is CASSLGRVFGRHEQFF. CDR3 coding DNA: TGCGCCAGCAGCTTGGGCAGGGTCTTCGGACGGCATGAGCAGTTCTTC.

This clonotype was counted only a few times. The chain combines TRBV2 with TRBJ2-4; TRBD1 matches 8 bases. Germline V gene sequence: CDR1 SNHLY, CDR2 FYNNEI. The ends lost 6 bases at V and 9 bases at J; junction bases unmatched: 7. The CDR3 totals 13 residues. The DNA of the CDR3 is TGTGCCAGCAGCGACAGGGGCTGGGGCATTCAGTACTTC. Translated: CASSDRGWGIQYF.

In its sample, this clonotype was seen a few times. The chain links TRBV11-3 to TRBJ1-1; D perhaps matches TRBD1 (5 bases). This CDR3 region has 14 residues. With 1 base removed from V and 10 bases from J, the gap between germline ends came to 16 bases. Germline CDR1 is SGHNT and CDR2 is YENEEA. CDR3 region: CASSLGRGSRTAFF. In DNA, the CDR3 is TGTGCCAGCAGCTTAGGACGGGGCTCCCGTACAGCTTTCTTT.

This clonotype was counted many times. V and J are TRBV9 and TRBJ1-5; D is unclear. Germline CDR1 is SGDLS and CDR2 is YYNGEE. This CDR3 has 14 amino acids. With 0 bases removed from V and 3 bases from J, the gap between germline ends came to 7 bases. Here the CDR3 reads CASSVGLNNQPQHF. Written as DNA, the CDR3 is TGTGCCAGCAGCGTAGGGTTGAACAATCAGCCCCAGCATTTT.

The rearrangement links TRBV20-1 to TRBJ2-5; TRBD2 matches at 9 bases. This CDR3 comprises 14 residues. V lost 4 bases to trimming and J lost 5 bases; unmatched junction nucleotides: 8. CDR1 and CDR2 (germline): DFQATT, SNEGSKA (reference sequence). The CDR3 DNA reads TGCAGTGCTACAAGGGGACTAGCCGGTGAGACCCAGTACTTC. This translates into CSATRGLAGETQYF.

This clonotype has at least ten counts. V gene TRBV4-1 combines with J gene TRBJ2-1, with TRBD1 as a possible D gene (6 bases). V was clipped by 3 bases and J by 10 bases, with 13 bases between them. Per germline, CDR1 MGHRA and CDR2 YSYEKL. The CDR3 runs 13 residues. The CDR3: CASSQEAGVEQFF. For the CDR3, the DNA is TGCGCCAGCAGCCAGGAGGCAGGGGTAGAGCAGTTCTTC.